A selection of T cell receptor beta chains follows, all from one sample in a study of blood T cell repertoires in COVID-19. Repertoires were generated with immunoSEQ multiplex PCR, while TCRdb's copy carries only in-frame clones and drops some. The sample has approximately 670,000 clones; 80% to 90% are singletons. The source material was peripheral blood. Receptors were obtained from a woman aged 18-30 years with acute or convalescent COVID-19. Each CDR3 is given with its conserved first and last residue. A D gene is named only where the DNA matches it firmly. Size is omitted from some rows. Given values are once, few, many or a class for expanded clones.

v_call	d_call	j_call	clone_size	cdr3_nt	cdr3_aa
TRBV5-1	-	TRBJ1-6	-	TGCGCCAGCAGCTTGACAGGTCCAAATTCACCCCTCCACTTT	CASSLTGPNSPLHF
TRBV11-3	TRBD1	TRBJ2-1	-	TGTGCCAGCAGCTTACACAGTGGACAGGGCGAGCAGTTCTTC	CASSLHSGQGEQFF
TRBV3-1/TRBV3-2	-	TRBJ2-1	-	TGTGCCAGTTCACGTCTGGCAAAAGCCTACAATGAGCAGTTCTTC	CASSRLAKAYNEQFF
TRBV20-1	-	TRBJ2-3	-	TGCAGTGAACTAAGCACAGATACGCAGTATTTT	CSELSTDTQYF
TRBV12-5	-	TRBJ1-2	-	TGTGCTAGTGGTTTGGTACGTGGGCAGGTAGGTTCTCGTGGCTACACCTTC	CASGLVRGQVGSRGYTF
TRBV6-5	-	TRBJ1-2	-	TGTGCCAGCAGTTTCTACCAGACGATTACGGGAATTGGCTACACCTTC	CASSFYQTITGIGYTF
TRBV9	-	TRBJ1-3	-	TGTGCCTCAAACTCTGGAAACACCATATATTTT	CASNSGNTIYF
TRBV2	TRBD1	TRBJ2-1	-	TGTGCCAGCAGCTCCGACAGGGACTACAATGAGCAGTTCTTC	CASSSDRDYNEQFF
TRBV6-2/TRBV6-3	-	TRBJ1-3	-	TGTGCCAGCAGTTACCCGCAGTCAGGGTCTGGAAACACCATATATTTT	CASSYPQSGSGNTIYF
TRBV3-1/TRBV3-2	TRBD1	TRBJ2-7	-	TGTGCCAGCAGCCAAGGGGACAGGGGCCCCTACGAGCAGTACTTC	CASSQGDRGPYEQYF
TRBV15	-	TRBJ2-7	once	TGTGCCACCAGCAGGGGGGGACCCACCGGGATGGACGAGCAGTACTTC	CATSRGGPTGMDEQYF